This TCR beta chain derives from a study of blood T cell repertoires in COVID-19. Looking at the study overall: Sources were T cells, B-cell-depleted T cells, or PBMCs; the material itself was cDNA or gDNA.

Source study methods: Amplification from reference gene primers served as the basis for estimated nucleated cell counts. TCRdb's copy holds only in-frame clones and misses some; the assay was immunoSEQ multiplex PCR. D and trimming come from the DNA, and the V and J calls and clone size come from that table. The sample yields 140,000 to 150,000 clones, around 81% seen once. The trim removed 5 bases at V and 3 bases at J, leaving 4 bases unmatched. Germline values: CDR1 SGHNT, CDR2 YYREEE (reference sequence). The CDR3 extends over 13 amino acids. This receptor was identified in a human donor with acute or convalescent COVID-19. The donor label of this sample is uncertain. Sequencing was performed on peripheral blood. The V call is TRBV5-4, the J call TRBJ1-1; 7 nucleotides align to TRBD1. The CDR3 here is CASSPGQYTEAFF. CDR3 sequence (DNA): TGTGCCAGCAGTCCGGGACAGTACACTGAAGCTTTCTTT.